This T cell receptor beta chain was retrieved from a study of CD8 T cells in ankylosing spondylitis. This clonotype was seen many times. Its cognate antigen is unknown. Study-level results: Clones linked to disease were reported to show significant enrichment in matched ankylosing spondylitis synovial fluid.

This CDR3 is built from 16 residues. CDR1 SGHKS and CDR2 YYEKEE come from the germline V gene (reference sequence). Trimming took 4 bases from V and 0 from J; bases not matched to a gene: 6. TCRdb re-called the 5' RACE reads through MiXCR, storing one row per CDR3 protein. The sample holds 100,000 to 150,000 distinct CDR3 sequences, 7% to 10% seen once. Sequencing used blood, either unsorted or a sorted T cell fraction (not recorded which). This clonotype was sampled from a male donor with ankylosing spondylitis or in good health (not recorded which). The genes are TRBV5-5 and TRBJ1-1; TRBD1 matches 10 bases. The CDR3 nucleotides are TGTGCCAGCAGCCCCGGACAGGGGGTGTTGAACACTGAAGCTTTCTTT. This encodes CASSPGQGVLNTEAFF.